One and the same sample provided the 2 T cell receptor beta chains below, sequenced in a study of response to subunit inactivated influenza vaccine. TCRdb re-derived calls from the RT-PCR reads in MiXCR, one entry per CDR3 protein. The table shows a few hundred thousand distinct CDR3 sequences, with just over 20% occurring only once. The sequencing used PBMCs from blood, collected 21 months after vaccination. The receptors derive from a man between 50 and 69 years old who received an inactivated influenza vaccine.

V usage is TRBV3-1 and J usage is TRBJ2-7, with 9 bases fitting TRBD1. Germline V gene lookup returns CDR1 LGHDT and CDR2 YNNKEL (reference sequence). The CDR3 is made up of 13 amino acids. Trimming removed 4 bases from V and 7 bases from J; junction bases left unmatched: 5. CDR3 sequence reads: CASSLDRGREQYF. For the CDR3, the DNA is TGTGCCAGCAGCCTGGACAGGGGAAGGGAGCAGTACTTC.

This clonotype was observed a few times. The V call is TRBV20-1, the J call TRBJ2-3; a possible D gene is TRBD1 (5 bases). Germline V gene data show CDR1 as DFQATT and CDR2 as SNEGSKA (reference sequence). This CDR3 contains 16 residues. V lost 0 bases and J 0 bases, leaving 13 bases between the germline ends. CDR3: CSARDPGRQSTDTQYF. DNA of the CDR3: TGCAGTGCTAGAGATCCAGGGCGGCAAAGCACAGATACGCAGTATTTT.